Given below is one T cell receptor (beta chain) in context. Its antigen remains unidentified. The data were obtained in a study of shared clonotypes between healthy human individuals. Points from the study as a whole: The diversity represented, both genetic and in exposure history, was limited by few donors. The generation probabilities recorded for non-shared clonotypes fell below those of clonotypes shared by all four donors.

HIV-negative, healthy adults without recent acute infections or vaccinations were the donors. This table comes from immunoSEQ multiplex PCR, and its TCRdb copy is limited to in-frame clones, with some not included. This table has around 1.5 million clones, 98% appearing once. The receptor's source is a man aged 25-45 years in good health. Sequenced sample: naive CD4+ T cells sorted from blood. The subset: CD45RA+ positively selected.

CDR3 sequence: CASSQTRSAWSAMNTEAFF. CDR3 nucleotide sequence: TGCGCCAGCAGCCAAACTCGGTCAGCGTGGTCAGCCATGAACACTGAAGCTTTCTTT. V gene TRBV4-1 combines with J gene TRBJ1-1; D is uncertain. V shed 2 bases and J shed 0 bases, with 22 bases lying between them. Germline CDR1 and CDR2: MGHRA and YSYEKL. The CDR3 covers 19 residues.